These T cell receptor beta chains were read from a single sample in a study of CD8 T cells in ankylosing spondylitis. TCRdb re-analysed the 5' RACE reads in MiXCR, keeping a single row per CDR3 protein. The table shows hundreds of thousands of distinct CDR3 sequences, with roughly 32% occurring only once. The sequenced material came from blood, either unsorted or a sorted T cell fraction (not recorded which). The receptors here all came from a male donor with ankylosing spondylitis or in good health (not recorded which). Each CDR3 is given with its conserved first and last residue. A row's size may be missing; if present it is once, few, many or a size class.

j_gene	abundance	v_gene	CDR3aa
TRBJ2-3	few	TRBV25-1	CASSEYTGGTDTQYF
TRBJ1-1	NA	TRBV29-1	CRGSSGSEAFF
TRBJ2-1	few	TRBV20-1	CSAIRGGLPEQFF
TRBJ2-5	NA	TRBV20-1	CSARIGTETQYF
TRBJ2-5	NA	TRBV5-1	CASSLPRLQETQYF
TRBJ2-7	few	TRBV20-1	CSARARYEQYF
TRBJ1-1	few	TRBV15	CATSRDRGSTEAFF
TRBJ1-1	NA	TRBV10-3	CAISDNTEMNTEAFF
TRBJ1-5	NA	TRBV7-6	CASSKGAQQPQHF
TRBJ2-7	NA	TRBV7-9	CASSLVATSYEQYF
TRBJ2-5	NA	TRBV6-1	CASSPGRPQEETQYF
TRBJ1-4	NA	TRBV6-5	CASSYVGGPNEKLFF
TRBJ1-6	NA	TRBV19	CASSPYTTEGAIPYNSPLHF
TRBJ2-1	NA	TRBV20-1	CSAPRGSSYNEQFF
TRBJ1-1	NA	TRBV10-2	CASTGQLGTEAFF
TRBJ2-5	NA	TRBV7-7	CASSLNYEKETQYF
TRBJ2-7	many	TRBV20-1	CSASSGTVMGEQYF
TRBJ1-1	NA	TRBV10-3	CAISLPGDEDEAFF
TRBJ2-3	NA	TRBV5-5	CASSRYGQEHFTDTQYF
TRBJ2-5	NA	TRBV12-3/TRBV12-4	CASSRSGQGTQYF
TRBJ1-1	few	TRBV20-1	CSSRGGRTEAFF
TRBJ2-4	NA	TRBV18	CASSPRDRGMDRDIQYF
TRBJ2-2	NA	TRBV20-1	CSANQDPREEGELFF
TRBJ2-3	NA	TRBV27	CASSYTLPQDTQYF
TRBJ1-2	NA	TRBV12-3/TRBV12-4	CASSFGYGYTF
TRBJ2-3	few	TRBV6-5	CASSYTGTGVPDTQYF
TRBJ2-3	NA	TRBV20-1	CSARVGHTDTQYF
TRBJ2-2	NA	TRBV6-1	CASSRSTNTGELFF
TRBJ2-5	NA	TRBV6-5	CASSYSQGQETQYF
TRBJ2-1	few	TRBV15	CATSSHRPSSYNEQFF
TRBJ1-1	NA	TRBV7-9	CASLRGTEAFF
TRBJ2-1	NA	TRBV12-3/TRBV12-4	CASTSRLAGGSYNEQFF
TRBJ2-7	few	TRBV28	CASRTGSDEQYF
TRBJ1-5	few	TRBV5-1	CASSLEGHNNQPQHF
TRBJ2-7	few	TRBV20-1	CSAMRDSYEQYF
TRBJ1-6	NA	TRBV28	CASSLGPLGGNDSPLHF
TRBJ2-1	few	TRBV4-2	CASSQATGTEYYNEQFF
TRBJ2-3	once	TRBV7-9	CASSLEGRMADTQYF
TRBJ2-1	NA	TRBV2	CASSGARDNEQFF
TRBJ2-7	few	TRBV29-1	CSVGESLYEQYF
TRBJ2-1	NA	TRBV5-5	CASSFRGSENEQFF
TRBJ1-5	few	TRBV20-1	CSAMQGNQPQHF
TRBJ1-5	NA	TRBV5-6	CASSLRRGNQPQHF
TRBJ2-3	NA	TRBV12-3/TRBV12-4	CASRFTRADTQYF
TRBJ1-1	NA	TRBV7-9	CASSLRMEPEEAFF
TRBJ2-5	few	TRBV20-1	CSAATEGAYF
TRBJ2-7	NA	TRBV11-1	CASSPRERSYEQYF
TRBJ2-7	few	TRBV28	CASSTHRVVSYEQYF
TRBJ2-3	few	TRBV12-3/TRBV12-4	CASSFYSGRSSSDTQYF
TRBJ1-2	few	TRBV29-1	CSAKGTAYGYTF
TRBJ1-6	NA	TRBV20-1	CSARDESWDIEGPLHF
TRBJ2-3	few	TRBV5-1	CASSLARDTDTQYF
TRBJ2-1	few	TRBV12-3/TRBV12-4	CASSLSGQQFF
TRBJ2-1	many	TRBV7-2	CASSPDLAGVGEQFF
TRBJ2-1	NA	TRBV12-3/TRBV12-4	CASSARDRALGEQFF
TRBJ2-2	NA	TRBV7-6	CATSVGETTGELFF
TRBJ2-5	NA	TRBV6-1	CASSGLAAGETQYF
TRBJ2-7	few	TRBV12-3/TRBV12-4	CASSLMDSDEQYF
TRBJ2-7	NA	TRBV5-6	CASSASGTGYWEQYF